This T cell receptor (beta chain) was retrieved from a study of T cell responses to AZD1222 COVID-19 vaccine. Points from the study as a whole: Across spike, vaccine-associated CD4 TCRs were found, dominant at 160-218 and 743-854. Of the AZD1222 recipients, only 5 to 7 were seropositive at baseline.

Using immunoSEQ multiplex PCR, the repertoire was profiled, and TCRdb retains in-frame clones only, with some absent. The sample contains approximately 130,000 clones, less than 95% of which appear only once. The CDR3 contains 15 residues. Per germline, CDR1 SEHNR and CDR2 FQNEAQ (reference sequence). V dropped 5 bases and J dropped 4; count of bases not matched to a gene: 7. About this clone itself: What it binds is unknown.

This material consisted of peripheral blood, taken on day 0 of AZD1222 vaccination. The chain joins TRBV7-9 to TRBJ2-5; TRBD2 aligns across 10 bases. The source of this sequence is an adult in good health. Here the CDR3 reads CASSELAGKGETQYF. The CDR3 DNA is TGTGCCAGCAGCGAACTAGCGGGAAAGGGAGAGACCCAGTACTTC. Based on the CDR3 plus reference TRBV7-9 and TRBJ2-5, the full variable domain is DTGVSQNPRHKITKRGQNVTFRCDPISEHNRLYWYRQTLGQGPEFLTYFQNEAQLEKSRLLSDRFSAERPKGSFSTLEIQRTEQGDSAMYLCASSELAGKGETQYFGPGTRLLVL.